These 25 T cell receptor beta chains came from one sample sequenced in a study of blood T cell repertoires in COVID-19. TCRdb's table, derived via immunoSEQ multiplex PCR, lists solely in-frame clones and lacks some. The table includes fewer than 400,000 clones, around 82% detected once. Material for sequencing was peripheral blood. All receptors derive from a man aged 25 to 45 with active or convalescent COVID-19.

The rearrangement uses TRBV30 and TRBJ1-6; D is uncertain. The CDR3 is 14 amino acids. Per germline, CDR1 GTSNPN and CDR2 SVGIG (reference sequence). V lost 3 bases, J lost 8 bases, and 14 bases lay in between. Here the CDR3 DNA reads TGTGCCTGGAGCCTAGGGCCCGGGGATTCACCCCTCCACTTT. Amino acid sequence: CAWSLGPGDSPLHF.

The chain uses TRBV3-1 (or the pseudogene TRBV3-2) and TRBJ2-3, with 8 bases matching TRBD2. J lost 2 bases, V lost 6 bases, and 10 bases had no gene match. Looked up from germline, CDR1 is LGHDT and CDR2 is YNNKEL (reference sequence). The CDR3 covers 16 residues. The CDR3 DNA sequence: TGTGCCAGCAGTCGAGGGCTAGCGGGCCCCACAGATACGCAGTATTTT. This encodes CASSRGLAGPTDTQYF.

The chain is built from TRBV30 and TRBJ2-3; TRBD2 is a possible D gene (5 bases). The V end was cut by 3 bases, the J end by 5 bases, with 15 bases between. Germline lookup yields CDR1 GTSNPN and CDR2 SVGIG (reference sequence). The CDR3 contains 14 residues. CDR3 bases: TGTGCCTGGAGCCCTCGGGATGGGATAGATACGCAGTATTTT. Its translation is CAWSPRDGIDTQYF.

In its sample, this clone was seen a few times. V usage is TRBV2 and J usage is TRBJ2-3, with 10 bases fitting TRBD2. The germline CDR1 and CDR2 sequences are SNHLY and FYNNEI. V shed 4 bases, J shed 5 bases, and the junction held 9 bases outside the gene matches. This CDR3 is 16 amino acids long. CDR3 protein: CASSVLAGVGRDTQYF. The CDR3 DNA reads TGTGCCAGCAGTGTCCTAGCGGGGGTTGGAAGAGATACGCAGTATTTT.

The chain is built from TRBV5-1 and TRBJ1-2, with 10 positions matching TRBD1. The CDR3 is made up of 15 amino acids. J was trimmed by 4 bases and V by 0 bases; bases with no gene match: 3. Germline values: CDR1 SGHRS, CDR2 YFSETQ. The CDR3 coding sequence is TGCGCCAGCAGCTTGGACGGGACAGGGGCCTATGGCTACACCTTC. Amino acids: CASSLDGTGAYGYTF.

V usage is TRBV19 and J usage is TRBJ2-1; D remains unclear. Trimming removed 6 bases from V and 7 bases from J, with 22 bases in between. CDR1 and CDR2 from the germline V gene are LNHDA and SQIVND (reference sequence). This CDR3 contains 16 residues. CDR3 DNA sequence: TGTGCCAGTAGCCATGGTGCGGAAGAACCCTCTAATGAGCAGTTCTTC. Protein sequence: CASSHGAEEPSNEQFF.

This clone was seen only once. The V gene is TRBV3-1 (or the pseudogene TRBV3-2), the J gene TRBJ2-7; D is unresolved. From germline, CDR1 is LGHDT and CDR2 YNNKEL (reference sequence). The CDR3 has 12 residues. V lost 7 bases, J lost 2 bases, and 9 bases lay in between. CDR3 sequence (DNA): TGTGCCAGCACGGTTGTTACCTACGAGCAGTACTTC. This gives the protein CASTVVTYEQYF.

The chain uses TRBV24-1 and TRBJ2-5; TRBD1 aligns across 7 bases. V lost 9 bases and J lost 2; bases outside the gene matches: 11. The CDR3 spans 15 residues. From germline, CDR1 is KGHDR and CDR2 SFDVKD. The CDR3 sequence: CATGMRRDSQETQYF. As DNA, the CDR3 is TGTGCCACCGGGATGAGACGGGACAGTCAAGAGACCCAGTACTTC.

The V call is TRBV10-3, the J call TRBJ1-4; 7 bases match TRBD1. The CDR3 is 14 residues long. Germline V lookup: CDR1 ENHRY, CDR2 SYGVKD. V was pared by 5 bases and J by 6 bases, with 6 bases of the junction left unmatched. The CDR3 protein is CAISRDSPYEKLFF. CDR3 in DNA: TGTGCCATCAGTCGGGACAGCCCGTATGAAAAACTGTTTTTT.

This chain links TRBV5-1 with TRBJ1-2; TRBD1 matches 8 bases. The V gene end was trimmed by 5 bases and the J gene end by 5 bases; junction bases not matched to a gene: 23. The germline gives CDR1 SGHRS, CDR2 YFSETQ. The CDR3 consists of 19 residues. DNA for the CDR3: TGCGCCAGCAGGGGGCCTTCAACAGGGGGTATTACGAAAGTATATGGCTACACCTTC. Protein: CASRGPSTGGITKVYGYTF.

This chain links TRBV7-9 with TRBJ2-3, with TRBD2 as a possible D gene (5 bases). The CDR3 has 14 residues. From germline, CDR1 is SEHNR and CDR2 FQNEAQ (reference sequence). Trimming pared 5 bases from V and 4 bases from J, leaving 13 bases between. The chain's CDR3 is CASSLRTGADTQYF. Written as DNA, the CDR3 is TGTGCCAGCAGCCTAAGGACTGGGGCAGATACGCAGTATTTT.

The V and J genes are TRBV7-2 and TRBJ2-3; 10 bases match TRBD2. In germline, CDR1 is SGHTA, CDR2 FQGNSA. CDR3 size: 13 residues. Trimming cost V 4 bases and J 9 bases; bases outside gene matches: 4. The CDR3 DNA is TGTGCCAGCAGCTATGGGACTAGCGTAACGCAGTATTTT. Protein: CASSYGTSVTQYF.

The rearrangement links TRBV11-2 to TRBJ2-1; 10 bases fit TRBD2. The CDR3 is made up of 16 amino acids. The V gene end was trimmed by 4 bases and the J gene end by 8 bases; junction bases not matched to a gene: 11. Germline CDR1 SGHAT, CDR2 FQNNGV. Here the CDR3 DNA reads TGTGCCAGCAGCTCACTAGCGGGGCCTGGGGGGGATGAGCAGTTCTTC. As protein: CASSSLAGPGGDEQFF.

The chain carries TRBV6-1 and TRBJ1-6, with 7 nucleotides matching TRBD1. Germline V gives CDR1 MNHNS, CDR2 SASEGT. V trimming: 1 base; J trimming: 6 bases; junction bases outside the gene matches: 3. CDR3 length equals 15 residues. The CDR3 region has the DNA TGTGCCAGCAGTGAAGTGCCAGGGGGTAATTCACCCCTCCACTTT. This gives the protein CASSEVPGGNSPLHF.

This clone has only a few counts. This chain links TRBV24-1 with TRBJ1-2, with 11 bases that match TRBD1. With 0 bases clipped from V and 8 bases from J, the junction kept 10 bases outside the gene matches. CDR1 is KGHDR and CDR2 is SFDVKD in the germline V gene. The CDR3 is 17 residues long. CDR3 in DNA: TGTGCCACCAGTGATTTGAACTCCGGGACAGGGGGGTACGGCTACACCTTC. Translating gives CATSDLNSGTGGYGYTF.

The chain has TRBV24-1 and TRBJ1-2; D is unclear. The germline CDR1 and CDR2 sequences are KGHDR and SFDVKD. V lost 5 bases and J lost 2, with 20 bases in between. The CDR3 runs 17 residues. CDR3: CATSGPLGQLGNYGYTF. In DNA form, the CDR3 reads TGTGCCACCAGTGGGCCACTGGGTCAACTAGGGAACTATGGCTACACCTTC.

This clone has only one observation. The chain employs TRBV6-5 and TRBJ2-7; 7 positions match TRBD1. Germline V gene data show CDR1 as MNHEY and CDR2 as SVGAGI. The CDR3 extends over 14 amino acids. The V and J ends lost 4 bases and 4 bases, in that order; junction bases with no gene match: 7. CDR3 sequence: CASSFDRAQYEQYF. The DNA for the CDR3 is TGTGCCAGCAGTTTTGACAGGGCGCAATACGAGCAGTACTTC.

V gene TRBV18 combines with J gene TRBJ1-6; D gene ambiguous. The CDR3 consists of 12 residues. Germline V gene lookup returns CDR1 KGHSH and CDR2 LQKENI. V was cut by 4 bases and J by 8 bases, with 6 bases left in between. CDR3 amino acids: CASSRQDSPLHF. The CDR3, as DNA: TGTGCCAGCTCACGACAAGATTCACCCCTCCACTTT.

The V call is TRBV20-1, the J call TRBJ2-1; TRBD2 matches at 11 bases. Germline loops: CDR1 DFQATT, CDR2 SNEGSKA (reference sequence). The CDR3 length is 15 residues. V shed 3 bases, J shed 7 bases, and the junction held 8 bases outside the gene matches. CDR3 in DNA: TGCAGTGCTAGTTGGATAGCGGGAGGGGGGAATGAGCAGTTCTTC. This codes for CSASWIAGGGNEQFF.

The chain has TRBV11-3 and TRBJ2-7, with 9 bases identical to TRBD2. The CDR3 covers 15 residues. Germline V gives CDR1 SGHNT, CDR2 YENEEA. V lost 1 base and J lost 4; bases outside the gene matches: 5. The CDR3 DNA sequence: TGTGCCAGCAGCTTAGGGACTAGCGTAACTTACGAGCAGTACTTC. Translation: CASSLGTSVTYEQYF.

The chain recombines TRBV5-1 with TRBJ1-4, with TRBD1 identical over 11 bases. The CDR3 is made up of 15 amino acids. Germline loops: CDR1 SGHRS, CDR2 YFSETQ. The junction had 5 bases not matched to a gene; V was cut back by 4 bases and J by 6 bases. CDR3 sequence (DNA): TGCGCCAGCAGCCCTCGGGGACAGGGGGATGAAAAACTGTTTTTT. This codes for CASSPRGQGDEKLFF.

The J gene is TRBJ1-1, the V gene TRBV4-1; D possibly corresponds to TRBD1 (6 bases). This CDR3 comprises 17 residues. Germline assignment: CDR1 MGHRA and CDR2 YSYEKL. V was trimmed by 2 bases and J by 1 base, leaving 17 bases between them. CDR3 sequence reads: CASSQTSPGQKNTEAFF. CDR3 nucleotide sequence: TGCGCCAGCAGCCAAACTTCTCCGGGACAAAAGAACACTGAAGCTTTCTTT.

This chain uses TRBV5-6 with TRBJ2-2, with TRBD2 matching 7 bases. This CDR3 comprises 16 residues. Germline CDR1 and CDR2: SGHDT and YYEEEE. V was clipped by 4 bases and J by 10 bases; unmatched bases: 16. The CDR3 DNA reads TGTGCCAGCAGCCCCGAAGGCGGGGGAATAGTTGCGGAGCTGTTTTTT. Translation gives CASSPEGGGIVAELFF.

The V call is TRBV6-5, the J call TRBJ1-1; D may be TRBD1 (6 bases). Trimming took 10 bases from V and 12 from J, leaving 18 bases between them. Germline values: CDR1 MNHEY, CDR2 SVGAGI. The CDR3 is 11 amino acids. The CDR3 sequence is CATQIQGMTFF. CDR3 in DNA: TGTGCCACGCAGATACAGGGTATGACTTTCTTT.

This chain joins TRBV14 and TRBJ2-2; D is ambiguous. CDR1 is SGHDN and CDR2 is FVKESK in the germline V gene. Trimming took off 4 bases at V and 4 bases at J, with 13 bases between the two ends. This CDR3 is 15 amino acids long. The CDR3 is CASSPRGVSTGELFF. The CDR3 DNA sequence: TGTGCCAGCAGCCCCAGAGGAGTGAGCACCGGGGAGCTGTTTTTT.